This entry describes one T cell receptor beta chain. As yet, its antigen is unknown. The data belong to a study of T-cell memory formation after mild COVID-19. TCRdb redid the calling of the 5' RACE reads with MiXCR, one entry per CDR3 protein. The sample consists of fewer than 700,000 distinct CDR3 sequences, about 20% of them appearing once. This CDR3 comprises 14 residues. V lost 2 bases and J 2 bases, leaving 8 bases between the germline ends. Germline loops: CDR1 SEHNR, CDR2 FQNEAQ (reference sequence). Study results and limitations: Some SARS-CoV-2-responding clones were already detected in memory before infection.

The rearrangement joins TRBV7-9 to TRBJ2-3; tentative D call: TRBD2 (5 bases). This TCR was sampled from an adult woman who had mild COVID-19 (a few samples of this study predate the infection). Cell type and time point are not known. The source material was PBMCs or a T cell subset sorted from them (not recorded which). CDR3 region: CASSLLLATDTQYF. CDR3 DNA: TGTGCCAGCAGCTTACTGCTAGCCACAGATACGCAGTATTTT.